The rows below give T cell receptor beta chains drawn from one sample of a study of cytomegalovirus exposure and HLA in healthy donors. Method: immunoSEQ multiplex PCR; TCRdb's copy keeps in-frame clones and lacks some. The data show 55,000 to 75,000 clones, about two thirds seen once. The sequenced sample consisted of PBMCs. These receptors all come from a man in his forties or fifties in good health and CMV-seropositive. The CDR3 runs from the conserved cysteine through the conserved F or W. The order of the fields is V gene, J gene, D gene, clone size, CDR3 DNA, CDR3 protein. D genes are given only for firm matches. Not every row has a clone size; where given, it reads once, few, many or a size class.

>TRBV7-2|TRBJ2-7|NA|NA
TGTGCCAGCAGCTTAGGTGGGGGGACCAGCTACGAGCAGTACTTC
CASSLGGGTSYEQYF
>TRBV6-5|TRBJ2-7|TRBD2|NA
TGTGCCAGCGCGTCCGGACTAGCGGAGGGCGAGCAGTACTTC
CASASGLAEGEQYF
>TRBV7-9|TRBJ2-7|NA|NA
TGTGCCAGCAGCTTAGCCGCAGGGCTCTACGAGCAGTACTTC
CASSLAAGLYEQYF
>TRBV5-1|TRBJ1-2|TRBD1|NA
TGCGCCAGCAGCCCCCTCGGGCAGGGGGCCCTACCTTCCTATGGCTACACCTTC
CASSPLGQGALPSYGYTF
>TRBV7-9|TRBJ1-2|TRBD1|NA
TGTGCCAGCAGTTATGACAGGGTTCTAAACTATGGCTACACCTTC
CASSYDRVLNYGYTF
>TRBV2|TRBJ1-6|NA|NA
TGTGCCAGCTTAACCGCCGCGGGGGATCGTCCCCTCCACTTT
CASLTAAGDRPLHF
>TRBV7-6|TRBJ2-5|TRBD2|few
TGTGCCAGCAGCACGGGGGGGCGCCAAGAGACCCAGTACTTC
CASSTGGRQETQYF
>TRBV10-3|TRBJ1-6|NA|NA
TGTGCCATCAGTGACAGTTATAATTCACCCCTCCACTTT
CAISDSYNSPLHF
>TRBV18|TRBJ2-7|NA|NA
TGTGCCAGCTCACCACCGGGGGGGCTCGGCGAGCAGTACTTC
CASSPPGGLGEQYF
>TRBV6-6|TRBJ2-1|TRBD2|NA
TGTGCCAGCAGCTACTCCCGACCTGGGGGAGGGAATGAGCAGTTCTTC
CASSYSRPGGGNEQFF
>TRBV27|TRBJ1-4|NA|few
TGTGCCAGCAGTTTAGGACTTGGAACATTTAATGAAAAGCTGTTTTTT
CASSLGLGTFNEKLFF
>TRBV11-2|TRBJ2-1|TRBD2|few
TGTGCCAGCAGCACCGACCTATTACGCGGGAGGGCCTACAATGAGCAGTTCTTC
CASSTDLLRGRAYNEQFF
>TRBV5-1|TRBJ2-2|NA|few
TGCGCCAGCAGCCTAACAGTGACCGAAAACACCGGGGAGCTGTTTTTT
CASSLTVTENTGELFF
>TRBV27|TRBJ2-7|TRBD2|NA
TGTGCCAGCATTCAAATGACTAGCGGGGGATACGAGCAGTACTTC
CASIQMTSGGYEQYF
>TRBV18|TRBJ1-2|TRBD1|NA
TGTGCCAGCTCACCATCGGGACAGGGGTATGGCTACACCTTC
CASSPSGQGYGYTF